This TCR beta chain was obtained from a study of blood T cell repertoires in COVID-19. Study context: In each case, the material was cDNA or gDNA derived from T cells, B-cell-depleted T cells, or PBMCs.

CDR1 and CDR2 (germline): ENHRY, SYGVKD. The CDR3 covers 14 residues. The junction had 10 bases not matched to a gene; V was cut back by 4 bases and J by 8 bases. Assay used: immunoSEQ multiplex PCR; TCRdb lists only in-frame clones, some missing. This sample carries roughly 190,000 clones, about 86% of them seen once, and the ten largest clones take approximately 2.9%. The sequenced material came from peripheral blood. The receptor was isolated from a man in his forties or fifties with active or convalescent COVID-19. This chain joins TRBV10-3 and TRBJ1-2; the match to TRBD1 covers 7 bases. In DNA form, the CDR3 reads TGTGCCATCAGTGGGTTAGGGACAGCAGGAGGCTACACCTTC. Translated, it gives CAISGLGTAGGYTF.